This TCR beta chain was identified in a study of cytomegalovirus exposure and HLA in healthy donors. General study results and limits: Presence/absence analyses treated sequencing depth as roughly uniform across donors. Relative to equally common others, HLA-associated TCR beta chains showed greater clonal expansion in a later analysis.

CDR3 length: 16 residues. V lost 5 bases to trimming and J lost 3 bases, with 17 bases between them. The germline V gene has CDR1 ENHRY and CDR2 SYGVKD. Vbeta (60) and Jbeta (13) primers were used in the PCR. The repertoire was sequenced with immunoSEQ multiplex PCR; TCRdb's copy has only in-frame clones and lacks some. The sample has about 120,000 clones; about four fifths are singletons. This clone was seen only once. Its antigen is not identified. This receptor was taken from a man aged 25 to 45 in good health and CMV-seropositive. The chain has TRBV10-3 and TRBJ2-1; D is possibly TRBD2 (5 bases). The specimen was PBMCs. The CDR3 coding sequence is TGTGCCATCAGTACGTCCATGGAGGCGAACTACAATGAGCAGTTCTTC. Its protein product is CAISTSMEANYNEQFF.